Described below is a single T cell receptor (beta chain) sequence and its context. The antigen is unknown. V lost 1 base to trimming and J lost 2 bases, with 12 bases between them. The CDR3 loop spans 15 amino acids. In germline, CDR1 is LNHDA, CDR2 SQIVND (reference sequence). CD45RO-negative, CCR7-selected cells formed the naive CD8 fraction, which excluded terminally differentiated effector memory CD45RA+ cells. The data are from a study of shared clonotypes between healthy human individuals. Across the whole study: Three plates each covered CD4 naive and memory; CD8 naive two, CD8 memory one.

This table comes from immunoSEQ multiplex PCR, and its TCRdb copy is limited to in-frame clones, with some not included. Counted here are some 600,000 clones, about 95% occurring once; the ten biggest clones make up 0.11%. General study findings and limits: Among non-shared clonotypes, generation probabilities were lower than among those shared by all four donors. A handful of donors showed sharing of around 5% of naive CD4 clonotypes. Richness estimates generally favored naive over memory subsets.

The receptor was isolated from a woman in her 30s in good health. The V gene is TRBV19, the J gene TRBJ2-7, with a possible D match to TRBD1 (6 bases). The sample was naive CD8+ T cells sorted from blood. The CDR3 is CASSIGSGVAYEQYF. CDR3 nucleotide sequence: TGTGCCAGTAGTATAGGGTCAGGGGTAGCCTACGAGCAGTACTTC. Full variable domain (outside the CDR3, taken from reference TRBV19 and TRBJ2-7): DGGITQSPKYLFRKEGQNVTLSCEQNLNHDAMYWYRQDPGQGLRLIYYSQIVNDFQKGDIAEGYSVSREKKESFPLTVTSAQKNPTAFYLCASSIGSGVAYEQYFGPGTRLTVT.